What follows are 14 T cell receptor beta chains derived from one specimen sequenced in a study of spatial heterogeneity in lung cancer. In TCRdb, the 5' RACE reads were re-called with MiXCR into one record per CDR3 protein. The sample carries 85,000 to 100,000 distinct CDR3 sequences, approximately 12% recorded once. Time point described: sample taken at primary tumor resection. Extraction of whole RNA from tumor, nontumor lung or frozen PBMC preceded unsorted sequencing. Sequenced here: PBMCs, sampled at surgery. The origin of the receptors is a male donor with early-stage non-small cell lung cancer.

This clonotype appeared many times. V gene TRBV7-2 combines with J gene TRBJ2-1; TRBD2 matches at 8 bases. The CDR3 is 16 residues long. Germline V gene lookup returns CDR1 SGHTA and CDR2 FQGNSA. Trimming cost V 4 bases and J 5 bases; bases outside gene matches: 10. The CDR3 DNA reads TGTGCCAGCAGCTCAAGTCTTGGACTAGCAAACAATGAGCAGTTCTTC. It yields the protein CASSSSLGLANNEQFF.

This clonotype showed up many times. The V gene is TRBV7-9, the J gene TRBJ2-2; either TRBD1 or TRBD2 may supply D (5 bases each). The CDR3 sequence is 14 residues long. V was clipped by 5 bases and J by 4 bases, with 11 bases between them. The germline V gene encodes CDR1 SEHNR and CDR2 FQNEAQ (reference sequence). CDR3 sequence reads: CASSAGTATGELFF. CDR3 coding DNA: TGTGCCAGCAGCGCCGGGACCGCCACCGGGGAGCTGTTTTTT.

This clonotype was seen many times. This rearrangement joins TRBV13 to TRBJ2-5; tentative D call: TRBD2 (6 bases). Germline V gene sequence: CDR1 PRHDT, CDR2 FYEKMQ (reference sequence). Trimming stripped 7 bases from V and 6 bases from J, with 12 bases between. The CDR3 runs to 12 residues. CDR3 DNA sequence: TGTGCCAGCACCCTGGGGGGAAAGACCCAGTACTTC. As protein: CASTLGGKTQYF.

The J gene is TRBJ1-2, the V gene TRBV7-2; 10 bases match TRBD1. The CDR3 contains 13 residues. CDR1 and CDR2 (germline): SGHTA, FQGNSA. Germline trimming cut 3 bases from V and 8 bases from J; bases unmatched to any gene: 3. CDR3 residues: CASSFRDRGGYTF. CDR3 nucleotide sequence: TGTGCCAGCAGCTTCCGGGACAGGGGCGGCTACACCTTC.

This clonotype occurred a few times. This rearrangement joins TRBV7-6 to TRBJ2-1, with 8 positions matching TRBD2. The germline V gene has CDR1 SGHVS and CDR2 FNYEAQ. V shed 1 base and J 10 bases; nucleotides not matched to a gene: 9. This CDR3 has 15 residues. CDR3 in DNA: TGTGCCAGCAGCTTAGGAAGGGTGACTAGCGTAGAGCAGTTCTTC. Translated: CASSLGRVTSVEQFF.

The chain couples TRBV24-1 to TRBJ1-1; D is possibly TRBD1 (6 bases). Germline CDR1 and CDR2: KGHDR and SFDVKD. V gave up 4 bases and J gave up 1 base, with 9 bases separating them. The CDR3 runs to 14 residues. The CDR3 is CATSETGPNTEAFF. The CDR3 DNA reads as TGTGCCACCAGTGAGACAGGCCCGAACACTGAAGCTTTCTTT.

This clonotype has more than one count but fewer than ten. The chain combines TRBV20-1 with TRBJ1-1; D is undetermined. Trimming removed 0 bases at V and 1 base at J, with 6 bases between. The length of the CDR3 is 13 residues. The germline V gene has CDR1 DFQATT and CDR2 SNEGSKA (reference sequence). This CDR3 reads CSARDSRNTEAFF. The CDR3 coding sequence is TGCAGTGCTAGAGATTCACGGAACACTGAAGCTTTCTTT.

This chain joins TRBV12-3 or TRBV12-4 and TRBJ2-2; perhaps D is TRBD1 or TRBD2 (5 bases each). Trimming removed 7 bases at V and 4 bases at J, with 13 bases between. The CDR3 loop spans 14 amino acids. Written as DNA, the CDR3 is TGTGCCAGCACGTCAGGGAGAGCCACCGGGGAGCTGTTTTTT. Its translation is CASTSGRATGELFF.

A few counts support this clonotype. The gene calls are TRBV9 and TRBJ2-5; D gene unclear. The V end lost 2 bases, the J end lost 5 bases, and 10 bases lay between the germline ends. Germline V gene data show CDR1 as SGDLS and CDR2 as YYNGEE. This CDR3 region has 13 residues. The CDR3 is CASSVAGSETQYF. DNA for the CDR3: TGTGCCAGCAGCGTGGCAGGTAGCGAGACCCAGTACTTC.

This clonotype has ten or more counts. The chain couples TRBV28 to TRBJ1-4; D remains ambiguous. CDR1 is MDHEN, CDR2 SYDVKM, per germline. The V end lost 8 bases, the J end lost 0 bases, and 10 bases lay between the germline ends. This CDR3 has 14 residues. Here the CDR3 DNA reads TGTGCCAGCGGAAACAGTGCAACTAATGAAAAACTGTTTTTT. Protein sequence: CASGNSATNEKLFF.

This chain joins TRBV6-2 or TRBV6-3 and TRBJ2-2; D may be TRBD2 (6 bases). Trimming pared 2 bases from V and 5 bases from J, leaving 12 bases between. The length of the CDR3 is 15 residues. Germline values: CDR1 MNHEY, CDR2 SVGEGT. CDR3: CASSYEAGRTGELFF. The CDR3 nucleotides read TGTGCCAGCAGTTACGAAGCGGGCCGAACCGGGGAGCTGTTTTTT.

There are many counts of this clonotype. V is TRBV24-1 and J is TRBJ2-5, with D maybe TRBD2 (6 bases). The V end was cut by 4 bases, the J end by 5 bases, with 16 bases between. Germline CDR1 and CDR2: KGHDR and SFDVKD. The CDR3 consists of 15 residues. In DNA form, the CDR3 reads TGTGCCACCAGTGACCAACCGGGGGACGGGGAGACCCAGTACTTC. It is translated as CATSDQPGDGETQYF.

This clonotype appeared a few times. This sequence joins TRBV30 and TRBJ2-1, with 8 nucleotides matching TRBD2. V dropped 5 bases and J dropped 6; count of bases not matched to a gene: 6. The germline V gene has CDR1 GTSNPN and CDR2 SVGIG (reference sequence). The CDR3 consists of 13 residues. CDR3 in DNA: TGTGCCTGGGCCAGCGGGAGTCTCAATGAGCAGTTCTTC. Protein product: CAWASGSLNEQFF.

The V call is TRBV27, the J call TRBJ2-7; D is ambiguous. Germline V gives CDR1 MNHEY, CDR2 SMNVEV (reference sequence). The CDR3 contains 15 residues. The germline V and J ends were trimmed by 2 bases and 6 bases, with 17 bases remaining between them. The CDR3 DNA is TGTGCCAGCAGTTTACTCCTTGGGCCGATTAGCGAGCAGTACTTC. This translates into CASSLLLGPISEQYF.